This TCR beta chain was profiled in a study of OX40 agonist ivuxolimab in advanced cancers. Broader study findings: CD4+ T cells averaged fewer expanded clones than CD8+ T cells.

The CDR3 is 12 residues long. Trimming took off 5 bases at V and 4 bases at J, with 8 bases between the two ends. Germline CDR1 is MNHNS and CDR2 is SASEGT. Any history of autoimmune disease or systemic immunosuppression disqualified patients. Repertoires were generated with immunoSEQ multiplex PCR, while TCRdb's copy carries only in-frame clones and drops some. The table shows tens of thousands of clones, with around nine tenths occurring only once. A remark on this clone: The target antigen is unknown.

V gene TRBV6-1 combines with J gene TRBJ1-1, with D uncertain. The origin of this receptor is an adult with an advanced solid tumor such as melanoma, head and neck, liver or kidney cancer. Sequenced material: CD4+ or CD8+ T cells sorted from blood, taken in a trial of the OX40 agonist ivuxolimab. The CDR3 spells CASSLVFTEAFF. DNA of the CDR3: TGTGCCAGCAGTCTTGTCTTCACTGAAGCTTTCTTT.